This T cell receptor beta chain was recorded in a study of radiation and T cells in renal cell carcinoma. About the study: Nephrectomy followed 15 Gy stereotactic body radiation by 4 weeks.

The germline gives CDR1 SGHTS, CDR2 YDEGEE. The CDR3 sequence is 15 residues long. The J segment lost 3 bases and the V segment lost 5 bases, leaving 9 bases of the junction unmatched. Concerning this clone itself: Its antigen is not identified.

Time point specified: baseline pretreatment blood. Noted treatment: 15 Gy SBRT to primary tumor, nephrectomy 4 weeks later. The tumor was a clear cell renal cell carcinoma. The study's findings and limits: Top tumor clonotypes rose in blood 2 weeks post-radiation, then contracted. Without pretreatment biopsies, baseline tumor clonotype presence was undetermined.

Data came from immunoSEQ multiplex PCR; TCRdb stores just in-frame clones and leaves some out. The sample has about 140,000 clones, approximately 87% seen once. The chain links TRBV5-8 to TRBJ2-3; 7 bases are a match to TRBD2. Sequencing was performed on blood, taken from a patient whose treatment included radiotherapy and nephrectomy. The clonotype originates from a woman in her forties or fifties with renal cell carcinoma. CDR3 in DNA: TGTGCCAGCAGGACGGAAGCGGGATTAACAGATACGCAGTATTTT. Amino acid sequence: CASRTEAGLTDTQYF.